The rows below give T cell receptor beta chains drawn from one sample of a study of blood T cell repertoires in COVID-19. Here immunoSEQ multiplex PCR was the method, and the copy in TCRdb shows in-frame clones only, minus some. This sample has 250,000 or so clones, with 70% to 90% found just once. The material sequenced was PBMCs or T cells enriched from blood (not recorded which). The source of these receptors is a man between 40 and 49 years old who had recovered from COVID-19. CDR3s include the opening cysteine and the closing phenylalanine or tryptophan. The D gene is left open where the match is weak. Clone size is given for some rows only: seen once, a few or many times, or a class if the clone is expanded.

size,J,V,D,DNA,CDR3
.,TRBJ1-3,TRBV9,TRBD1,TGTGCCAGCAGCAACGGACAGGGCCACTCTGGAAACACCATATATTTT,CASSNGQGHSGNTIYF
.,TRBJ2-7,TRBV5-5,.,TGTGCCAGCAGCCCTCCCGGGTCCCTGGACGAGCAGTACTTC,CASSPPGSLDEQYF
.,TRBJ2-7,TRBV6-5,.,TGTGCCAGCAGTTTTGGCAGGGGAAACGAGCAGTACTTC,CASSFGRGNEQYF
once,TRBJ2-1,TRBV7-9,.,TGTGCCAGCAGCTTAAGGAATGCGGACAATGAGCAGTTCTTC,CASSLRNADNEQFF
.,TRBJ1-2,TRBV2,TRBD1,TGTGCCAGCAACAGAAGGACAGGGAACTATGGCTACACCTTC,CASNRRTGNYGYTF
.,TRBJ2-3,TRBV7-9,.,TGTGCCAGCAGTAGGCGGGGACAGACCGGCATGGATACGCAGTATTTT,CASSRRGQTGMDTQYF
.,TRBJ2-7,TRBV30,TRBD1,TGTGCCTGGAACCCGGGACAGGGCTACGAGCAGTACTTC,CAWNPGQGYEQYF
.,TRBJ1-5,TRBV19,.,TGTGCCAGTAGTATAGATGACGGGAGCAATCAGCCCCAGCATTTT,CASSIDDGSNQPQHF
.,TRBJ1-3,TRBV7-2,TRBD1,TGTGCCAGCAGCCCACAGGGGCCTGGAAACACCATATATTTT,CASSPQGPGNTIYF
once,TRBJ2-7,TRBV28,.,TGTGCCAGCAGACTTCCCACCAACTACGAGCAGTACTTC,CASRLPTNYEQYF
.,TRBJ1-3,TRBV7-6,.,TGTGCCAGCAGCTTAGGGTCCCGGGATGGAAACACCATATATTTT,CASSLGSRDGNTIYF
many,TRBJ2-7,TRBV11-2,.,TGTGCCAGCAGCCCAGCCCGGGGTTTCTACGAGCAGTACTTC,CASSPARGFYEQYF
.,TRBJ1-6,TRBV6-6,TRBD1,TGTGCCAGCAGTTACCCCAGGACAGGGGATAATTCACCCCTCCACTTT,CASSYPRTGDNSPLHF
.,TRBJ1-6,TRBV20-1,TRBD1,TGCAGTGCTAGTTCCATGGACAGGGTCGGCTCACCCCTCCACTTT,CSASSMDRVGSPLHF
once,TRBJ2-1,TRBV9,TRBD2,TGTGCCAGCAGCTCCAGTGGGCGGGAGTGGTCCTACAATGAGCAGTTCTTC,CASSSSGREWSYNEQFF
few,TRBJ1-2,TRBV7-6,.,TGTGCCAGCAGCTTTTGGCAGAAGAATGGCTACACCTTC,CASSFWQKNGYTF
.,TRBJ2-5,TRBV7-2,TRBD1,TGTGCCAGCAGCCACCCAGGACAGGGGGAGTTACAGACCCAGTACTTC,CASSHPGQGELQTQYF
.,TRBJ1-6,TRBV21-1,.,TGTGCCAGCAGCTACGGCGTCCGGGATCCCCTCCACTTT,CASSYGVRDPLHF
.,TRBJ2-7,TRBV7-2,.,TGTGCCAGCAGCTTAGCGGGACTGAACTCCTACGAGCAGTACTTC,CASSLAGLNSYEQYF
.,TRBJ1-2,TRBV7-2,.,TGCGCCAGCAGCTTTGATCAGAACTATGGCTACACCTTC,CASSFDQNYGYTF
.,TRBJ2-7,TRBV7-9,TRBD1,TGTGCCAGCAGACCCGGGACAGGGGGCCACGAGCAGTACTTC,CASRPGTGGHEQYF
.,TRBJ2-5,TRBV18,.,TGTGCCAGCTCCCCCCGGCGGGAACAAGAGACCCAGTACTTC,CASSPRREQETQYF
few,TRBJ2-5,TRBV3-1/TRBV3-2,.,TGTGCCAGCAGCCAGTACTCGGGCCAAGAGACCCAGTACTTC,CASSQYSGQETQYF
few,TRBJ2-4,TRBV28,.,TGTGCCAGCCTATCCGTGAGGGGACTGATAGCCAAAAACATTCAGTACTTC,CASLSVRGLIAKNIQYF
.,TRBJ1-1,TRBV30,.,TGTGCCTGGAGTTTCGAGGGGGCTGAAGCTTTCTTT,CAWSFEGAEAFF
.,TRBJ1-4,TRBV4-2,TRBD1,TGTGCCAGCAGCCAAGGACGGGACAGGGCCGAAAAACTGTTTTTT,CASSQGRDRAEKLFF
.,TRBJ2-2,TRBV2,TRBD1,TGTGCCAGCAGGGGACAGGGGGTCACCGGGGAGCTGTTTTTT,CASRGQGVTGELFF
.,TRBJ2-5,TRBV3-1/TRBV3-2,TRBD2,TGTGCCAGCAGCCAAGAGCGGGGGAGGGCACAAGAGACCCAGTACTTC,CASSQERGRAQETQYF
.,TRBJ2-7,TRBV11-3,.,TGTGCCAGCAGCCCCGACAGTTCCTACGAGCAGTACTTC,CASSPDSSYEQYF
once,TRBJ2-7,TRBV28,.,TGTGCCAGCGGCCGGCGAGGAATGGTCGGGCAGTACTTC,CASGRRGMVGQYF
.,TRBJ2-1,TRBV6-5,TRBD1,TGTGCCAGCAGGCGAGACAGGGCCTCCTACAATGAGCAGTTCTTC,CASRRDRASYNEQFF
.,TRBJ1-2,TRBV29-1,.,TGCAGCGTTGATACGACAACCCTCACGGATGGCTACACCTTC,CSVDTTTLTDGYTF
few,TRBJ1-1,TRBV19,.,TGTGCCAGTAGTATGGCGGCGGAAGAAGCTTTCTTT,CASSMAAEEAFF
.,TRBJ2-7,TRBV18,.,TGTGCCAGCTCACCACCGAGCAGGGGAGGGGACGAGCAGTACTTC,CASSPPSRGGDEQYF
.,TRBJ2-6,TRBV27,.,TGTGCCAGCAGTTTGGCACAGCACTCTGGGGCCAACGTCCTGACTTTC,CASSLAQHSGANVLTF
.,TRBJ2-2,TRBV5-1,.,TGCGCCAGCAGCTTGTTAGGAGGGGAGACCCTCACCGGGGAGCTGTTTTTT,CASSLLGGETLTGELFF
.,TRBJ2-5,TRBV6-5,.,TGTGTGGTGGGCAGGGGACACCAAGGGACCCAGTACTTC,CVVGRGHQGTQYF
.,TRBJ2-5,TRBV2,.,TGTGCCAGCAGTGACCGCAGGGGTGGGGGTCAAGAGACCCAGTACTTC,CASSDRRGGGQETQYF
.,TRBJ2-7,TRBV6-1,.,TGTGCCAGCAGTGAAGATCTACGGTACGAGCAGTACTTC,CASSEDLRYEQYF
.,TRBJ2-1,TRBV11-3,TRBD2,TGTGCCAGCAGCTCATTCGGACTAGCGGGAGGGCGAAACAATGAGCAGTTCTTC,CASSSFGLAGGRNNEQFF
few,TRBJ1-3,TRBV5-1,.,TGCGCCAGCAGCTTGGCCGAACTTTACTCTGGAAACACCATATATTTT,CASSLAELYSGNTIYF
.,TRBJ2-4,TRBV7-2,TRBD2,TGTGCCAGCAGCTCCGGACTAGCGGGGCTATCAGCCAAAAACATTCAGTACTTC,CASSSGLAGLSAKNIQYF
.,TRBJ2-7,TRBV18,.,TGTGCCAGCTCATCAGAGCCGGGACTCGAAAGGAGCTACGAGCAGTACTTC,CASSSEPGLERSYEQYF
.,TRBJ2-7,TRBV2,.,TGTGCCAGCACCCCCACCGAAGGTGTTCCGGGGTACTTC,CASTPTEGVPGYF
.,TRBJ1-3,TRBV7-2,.,TGTGCCAGCAGCTTAGCGCGGCCAGGGCTGACTCTCGGAAACACCATATATTTT,CASSLARPGLTLGNTIYF
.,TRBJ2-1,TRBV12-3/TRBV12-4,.,TGTGCCAGCAGTTTAATGGTATCCGGTAGGTTCTTC,CASSLMVSGRFF
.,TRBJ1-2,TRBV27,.,TGTGCCAGCAGTTTAGGTGGACTCTATGGCTACACCTTC,CASSLGGLYGYTF
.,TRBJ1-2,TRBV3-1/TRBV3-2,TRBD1,TGTGCCAGCAGCCAAATGGACAGGGACTATGGCTACACCTTC,CASSQMDRDYGYTF
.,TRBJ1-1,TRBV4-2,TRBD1,TGTGCCAGCAGCCAGGGCAGGGGGTACGAGGACACTGAAGCTTTCTTT,CASSQGRGYEDTEAFF
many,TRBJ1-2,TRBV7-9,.,TGTGCCAGCAGCCGGCAGGGAATTGGTGGCTACACCTTC,CASSRQGIGGYTF
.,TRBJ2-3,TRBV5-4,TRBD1,TGTGCCAGCAGCAGCCACAGGGGTAGCACAGATACGCAGTATTTT,CASSSHRGSTDTQYF
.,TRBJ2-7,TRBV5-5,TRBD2,TGTGCCAGCACCCGAGGGGAGGGGCTGTCCCCTATCCAGCAGTACTTC,CASTRGEGLSPIQQYF
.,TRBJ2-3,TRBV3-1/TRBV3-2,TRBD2,TGTGCCAGCAGCCAAGATCCCTTTCTAGCGGGAGGGTCAGATACGCAGTATTTT,CASSQDPFLAGGSDTQYF